A single sample gave rise to the 26 T cell receptor beta chains below, sequenced in a study of T cell responses to AZD1222 COVID-19 vaccine. TCRdb's table, derived via immunoSEQ multiplex PCR, lists solely in-frame clones and lacks some. The table has under 150,000 clones, 80% to 90% seen once. Source: peripheral blood, taken on day 0 of MenACWY control vaccination. The receptor set was obtained from an adult in good health.

This clone has only one observation. The chain links TRBV4-3 to TRBJ1-6; D is possibly TRBD1 (5 bases). This CDR3 has 16 residues. Per germline, CDR1 LGHNA and CDR2 YSLEER. Trimming shortened V by 1 base and J by 2 bases, and 9 bases separated the two germline ends. The CDR3 nucleotides are TGCGCCAGCAGCCAAGTAACAGGACCCTATAATTCACCCCTCCACTTT. It codes for CASSQVTGPYNSPLHF.

This sequence joins TRBV30 and TRBJ1-3; D remains ambiguous. This CDR3 has 14 amino acids. Trimming left V 0 bases short and J 4 bases short, with 10 bases between. Germline V gene data show CDR1 as GTSNPN and CDR2 as SVGIG (reference sequence). In DNA form, the CDR3 reads TGTGCCTGGAGTGTAACGGGGTTCGGAAACACCATATATTTT. It codes for CAWSVTGFGNTIYF.

CDR3 DNA sequence: TGTGCCAGTAGTAAACGGACAGGGGCTAGCACAGATACGCAGTATTTT. This codes for CASSKRTGASTDTQYF. The chain has TRBV19 and TRBJ2-3, with 9 bases identical to TRBD1. The CDR3 runs 16 residues. The V segment lost 4 bases and the J segment 0 bases; nucleotides outside the gene matches: 5. Germline CDR1 is LNHDA and CDR2 is SQIVND (reference sequence).

This clone has a single count. This sequence joins TRBV6-5 and TRBJ2-2, with D possibly TRBD1 on 6 matching bases. V was trimmed by 6 bases and J by 6 bases, leaving 11 bases between them. The CDR3 totals 13 residues. Germline CDR1 reads MNHEY; CDR2 reads SVGAGI. CDR3 coding DNA: TGTGCCAGCAGCACACAGGGTTCCGGGGAGCTGTTTTTT. Translated: CASSTQGSGELFF.

V usage is TRBV19 and J usage is TRBJ1-2; 12 bases align to TRBD1. Unmatched junction bases numbered 8, after V lost 3 bases and J lost 12 bases. The CDR3 consists of 14 residues. The germline gives CDR1 LNHDA, CDR2 SQIVND (reference sequence). This chain's CDR3 is CASSIIGDRGQNTF. As DNA, the CDR3 is TGTGCCAGTAGTATCATCGGGGACAGGGGGCAGAACACCTTC.

The chain is built from TRBV18 and TRBJ1-4, with D maybe TRBD1 (5 bases). Germline loops: CDR1 KGHSH, CDR2 LQKENI. CDR3 length: 16 residues. V was cut by 9 bases and J by 5 bases, with 22 bases left in between. The CDR3 coding sequence is TGTGCCAGTTCCGGACGAGTTGGGGGAGGAAATGAAAAACTGTTTTTT. Its protein is CASSGRVGGGNEKLFF.

This clone occurred once. The CDR3 is CASTVGGGHYEQYF. The CDR3 nucleotides read TGTGCCAGCACCGTCGGGGGGGGGCACTACGAGCAGTACTTC. The rearrangement uses TRBV7-9 and TRBJ2-7, with 8 nucleotides matching TRBD2. V lost 7 bases and J lost 3; bases outside the gene matches: 8. The CDR3 has 14 residues. Germline assignment: CDR1 SEHNR and CDR2 FQNEAQ (reference sequence).

This chain uses TRBV13 with TRBJ2-4; 12 bases are shared with TRBD2. CDR1 and CDR2 from the germline V gene are PRHDT and FYEKMQ (reference sequence). V dropped 5 bases and J dropped 8; count of bases not matched to a gene: 13. The CDR3 totals 17 residues. DNA for the CDR3: TGTGCCAGCAGCACAACCCTAGCGGGGGGGCCGGGGGACATTCAGTACTTC. It yields the protein CASSTTLAGGPGDIQYF.

The CDR3 is CASSLEARSYEQYF. In DNA form, the CDR3 reads TGTGCCAGCAGCTTAGAGGCTCGCAGCTACGAGCAGTACTTC. The chain joins TRBV7-9 to TRBJ2-7; D uncertain. The CDR3 is made up of 14 amino acids. V was shortened by 1 base and J by 3 bases, with 10 bases between the two germline ends. Looked up from germline, CDR1 is SEHNR and CDR2 is FQNEAQ (reference sequence). Full variable domain (missing parts from reference TRBV7-9 and TRBJ2-7): DTGVSQNPRHKITKRGQNVTFRCDPISEHNRLYWYRQTLGQGPEFLTYFQNEAQLEKSRLLSDRFSAERPKGSFSTLEIQRTEQGDSAMYLCASSLEARSYEQYFGPGTRLTVT.

V usage is TRBV19 and J usage is TRBJ1-6; 7 bases map to TRBD1. Germline V gives CDR1 LNHDA, CDR2 SQIVND (reference sequence). J was trimmed by 9 bases and V by 0 bases; bases with no gene match: 5. The CDR3 covers 15 residues. CDR3 coding DNA: TGTGCCAGTAGTATAGATTCGGACAGGCTTTCACCCCTCCACTTT. Translating it yields CASSIDSDRLSPLHF.

The J gene is TRBJ2-5, the V gene TRBV7-9; tentatively, D is TRBD1 (5 bases). The CDR3 covers 13 residues. Trimming removed 5 bases from V and 5 bases from J, with 12 bases in between. Germline V gives CDR1 SEHNR, CDR2 FQNEAQ (reference sequence). CDR3 nucleotides: TGTGCCAGCAGCCCGGACACCGGGGAGACCCAGTACTTC. Translating gives CASSPDTGETQYF. Full variable domain (missing parts from reference TRBV7-9 and TRBJ2-5): DTGVSQNPRHKITKRGQNVTFRCDPISEHNRLYWYRQTLGQGPEFLTYFQNEAQLEKSRLLSDRFSAERPKGSFSTLEIQRTEQGDSAMYLCASSPDTGETQYFGPGTRLLVL.

The chain has TRBV2 and TRBJ1-2, with 8 bases fitting TRBD1. The CDR3 runs 14 residues. Trimming at V came to 3 bases and at J to 8 bases, leaving 8 bases not matched to a gene. Germline V CDR1 and CDR2: SNHLY, FYNNEI. CDR3 coding DNA: TGTGCCAGCAGTGACCTGGGACAGGTTGGAGGCTACACCTTC. Its translation: CASSDLGQVGGYTF.

With respect to this clone: Sequence at one end of the junction differs from germline and may be a read error. The J gene is TRBJ2-7, the V gene TRBV3-1 (or the pseudogene TRBV3-2), with a weak D call TRBD2 (5 bases). CDR1 and CDR2 from the germline V gene are LGHDT and YNNKEL (reference sequence). The CDR3 is 14 amino acids. DNA for the CDR3: TGTGCCAGCAGCCAAGAAACGGGGTTACCAGCCCCCTCCTTC. Its protein is CASSQETGLPAPSF.

The J gene is TRBJ2-2, the V gene TRBV19, with TRBD2 identical over 8 bases. Trimming at V came to 7 bases and at J to 2 bases, leaving 9 bases not matched to a gene. The CDR3 is made up of 16 amino acids. CDR1 and CDR2 (germline): LNHDA, SQIVND (reference sequence). CDR3 amino acids: CASKFGSGGNTGELFF. CDR3 in DNA: TGTGCCAGTAAATTCGGAAGCGGGGGTAACACCGGGGAGCTGTTTTTT.

CDR3 sequence: CASSLRSGQGDGEQYF. CDR3 coding DNA: TGCGCCAGCAGCTTAAGGTCGGGACAGGGGGACGGCGAGCAGTACTTC. The V call is TRBV5-1, the J call TRBJ2-7; 11 bases match TRBD1. CDR1 and CDR2 (germline): SGHRS, YFSETQ. Trimming removed 2 bases from V and 6 bases from J; junction bases left unmatched: 10. The length of the CDR3 is 16 residues.

This chain links TRBV19 with TRBJ2-5; the D call may be TRBD1 or TRBD2 (5 bases each). The V end lost 2 bases, the J end lost 6 bases, and 16 bases lay between the germline ends. This CDR3 comprises 15 residues. In germline, CDR1 is LNHDA, CDR2 SQIVND (reference sequence). The CDR3 protein is CASSIFGRDGQTQYF. DNA of the CDR3: TGTGCCAGTAGTATATTTGGCAGGGACGGACAGACCCAGTACTTC.

The V call is TRBV6-4, the J call TRBJ2-3; D remains ambiguous. The V gene lost 8 bases and the J gene lost 5 bases, with 17 bases spanning the gap. CDR1 is MRHNA, CDR2 SNTAGT, per germline. The CDR3 extends over 14 amino acids. The CDR3 DNA reads as TGTGCCAGCTCTCAGACCGACGGGCAAGATACGCAGTATTTT. This translates into CASSQTDGQDTQYF.

The V call is TRBV6-2 or TRBV6-3, the J call TRBJ1-5, with D uncertain. The V gene lost 4 bases and the J gene lost 9 bases, with 10 bases spanning the gap. The CDR3 runs 12 residues. Germline V gives CDR1 MNHEY, CDR2 SVGEGT. The CDR3 DNA follows: TGTGCCAGCAGTTCTTCCCCGGGGCCCCAGCATTTT. The encoded protein is CASSSSPGPQHF.

The rearrangement joins TRBV7-9 to TRBJ1-6; maybe TRBD1 (6 bases). Germline V lookup: CDR1 SEHNR, CDR2 FQNEAQ (reference sequence). Trimming removed 5 bases from V and 7 bases from J, with 12 bases in between. The CDR3 is 14 residues long. CDR3 protein: CASSPTGLNSPLHF. The CDR3, as DNA: TGTGCCAGCAGCCCTACAGGGCTAAATTCACCCCTCCACTTT.

This chain links TRBV5-1 with TRBJ1-6; no clear D. V gave up 4 bases and J gave up 7 bases, with 27 bases separating them. The CDR3 sequence is 19 residues long. CDR1 is SGHRS, CDR2 YFSETQ, per germline. CDR3 loop: CASSVVWPGGVMGNSPLHF. The CDR3, as DNA: TGCGCCAGCAGCGTTGTGTGGCCGGGAGGAGTTATGGGGAATTCACCCCTCCACTTT.

The rearrangement links TRBV28 to TRBJ1-6, with a possible D match to TRBD1 (5 bases). The germline CDR1 and CDR2 sequences are MDHEN and SYDVKM. Trimming removed 5 bases at V and 5 bases at J, with 13 bases between. The CDR3 sequence is 15 residues long. CDR3 sequence reads: CASSPGGGNNSPLHF. In DNA, the CDR3 is TGTGCCAGCAGTCCGGGGGGAGGGAATAATTCACCCCTCCACTTT.

This rearrangement joins TRBV6-2 or TRBV6-3 to TRBJ1-5, with D possibly matching TRBD1 (6 bases). The V end lost 5 bases, the J end lost 10 bases, and 9 bases lay between the germline ends. CDR1 and CDR2 (germline): MNHEY, SVGEGT. The CDR3 totals 11 residues. The CDR3 bases are TGTGCCAGCAGTCAGGGGAATCCCCAGCATTTT. Its translation: CASSQGNPQHF.

The V and J genes are TRBV5-4 and TRBJ1-6, with D uncertain. V was trimmed by 0 bases and J by 0 bases, leaving 7 bases between them. The CDR3 is 16 residues long. CDR1 is SGHNT, CDR2 YYREEE, per germline (reference sequence). The CDR3 DNA follows: TGTGCCAGCAGCTTGGTTGGCGGCTCCTATAATTCACCCCTCCACTTT. This gives the protein CASSLVGGSYNSPLHF.

The chain couples TRBV5-1 to TRBJ1-1, with D tentatively TRBD1 (5 bases). Germline loops: CDR1 SGHRS, CDR2 YFSETQ. V lost 3 bases, J lost 3 bases, and 15 bases lay in between. CDR3 length equals 15 residues. This chain's CDR3 is CASSSPGLRDTEAFF. CDR3 sequence (DNA): TGCGCCAGCAGCTCTCCGGGACTTAGGGACACTGAAGCTTTCTTT.

The chain has TRBV4-2 and TRBJ1-5, with D perhaps matching TRBD1 (5 bases). The V end lost 8 bases, the J end lost 0 bases, and 8 bases lay between the germline ends. The CDR3 spans 13 residues. The V gene's germline CDR1 is LGHNA and CDR2 YNFKEQ. The CDR3 loop is CASQGNSNQPQHF. DNA of the CDR3: TGTGCCAGCCAGGGTAATAGCAATCAGCCCCAGCATTTT.

V gene TRBV10-1 combines with J gene TRBJ1-2; D is ambiguous. CDR1 is WNHNN, CDR2 SYGVQD, per germline (reference sequence). This CDR3 comprises 10 residues. Trimming removed 11 bases from V and 13 bases from J, with 17 bases in between. The CDR3 DNA sequence: TGCGCCCCCCGGGCGTCCGAGGGCACCTTC. Its protein product is CAPRASEGTF.